This T cell receptor beta chain was profiled in a study of cytomegalovirus exposure and HLA in healthy donors. Amplification used 60 Vbeta primers and 13 Jbeta primers. The table came from immunoSEQ multiplex PCR; TCRdb's copy has only in-frame clones and leaves some out. Of around 210,000 clones in the sample, approximately 80% are singletons; the top ten hold about 2.7%. This CDR3 contains 16 residues. V was trimmed by 3 bases and J by 4 bases, leaving 19 bases between them. The germline gives CDR1 SGDLS, CDR2 YYNGEE. The study's findings and limits: A later analysis linked some 18,000 TCR beta sequences to HLA alleles at 0.05 false discovery rate. TCR beta V- and J-gene trimming, according to a later analysis, was linked to a missense DCLRE1C variant. Analysis performed later showed TCR beta chains linked to HLA being more clonally expanded than equally common others.

In regard to this clone: Its matching antigen is unknown.

Source material: PBMCs. This chain uses TRBV9 with TRBJ1-2; tentative D call: TRBD1 (6 bases). The sequence was obtained from a woman in her 30s in good health and CMV-seronegative. CDR3: CASSATRGDSSYGYTF. The CDR3, as DNA: TGTGCCAGCAGCGCTACCAGGGGTGACTCAAGCTATGGCTACACCTTC.